These 26 T cell receptor beta chains share one sample of origin, sequenced in a study of blood T cell repertoires in COVID-19. Using immunoSEQ multiplex PCR, the repertoire was profiled, and TCRdb retains in-frame clones only, with some absent. Altogether tens of thousands of clones are present, over 65% being singletons, with the ten largest covering approximately 5.7%. The sample comprised peripheral blood. Receptor source: a man aged 50-60 years with active or convalescent COVID-19.

The chain couples TRBV5-1 to TRBJ1-1; D unclear. Trimming shortened V by 4 bases and J by 1 base, and 11 bases separated the two germline ends. This CDR3 has 14 amino acids. Germline V gene lookup returns CDR1 SGHRS and CDR2 YFSETQ. CDR3 nucleotide sequence: TGCGCCAGCAGCGGCGGTGTCGGGAACACTGAAGCTTTCTTT. Amino acids: CASSGGVGNTEAFF.

The count of this clone is one. The chain combines TRBV7-2 with TRBJ2-5, with D perhaps matching TRBD2 (6 bases). This CDR3 contains 13 residues. Germline V gene sequence: CDR1 SGHTA, CDR2 FQGNSA. The ends were cut back, 5 bases at V and 1 base at J, with 8 bases in the middle. CDR3 nucleotide sequence: TGTGCCAGCAGCGGGGACTTCCAAGAGACCCAGTACTTC. This encodes CASSGDFQETQYF.

CDR3 DNA sequence: TGTGCCAGCAGTTACTCGTCCGAGGGTACGCAGTATTTT. Translated, it gives CASSYSSEGTQYF. The genes are TRBV6-6 and TRBJ2-3; perhaps TRBD2 as D (5 bases). V lost 0 bases and J lost 8, with 9 bases in between. The CDR3 is 13 residues long. From germline, CDR1 is MNHNY and CDR2 SVGAGI (reference sequence).

V is TRBV30 and J is TRBJ1-5, with TRBD1 identical over 7 bases. The V segment lost 2 bases and the J segment 9 bases; nucleotides outside the gene matches: 7. This CDR3 is built from 13 residues. Per germline, CDR1 GTSNPN and CDR2 SVGIG (reference sequence). The CDR3 nucleotides read TGTGCCTGGAGTAGGGGGACAGACCGGCCCCAGCATTTT. Protein: CAWSRGTDRPQHF. The full variable domain, in which reference TRBV30 and TRBJ1-5 provide the parts outside the CDR3, is SQTIHQWPATLVQPVGSPLSLECTVEGTSNPNLYWYRQAAGRGLQLLFYSVGIGQISSEVPQNLSASRPQDRQFILSSKKLLLSDSGFYLCAWSRGTDRPQHFGDGTRLSIL.

The genes are TRBV3-1 (or the pseudogene TRBV3-2) and TRBJ2-2; TRBD2 matches at 9 bases. The CDR3 is 15 residues long. CDR1 is LGHDT, CDR2 YNNKEL, per germline (reference sequence). V shed 4 bases, J shed 5 bases, and the junction held 5 bases outside the gene matches. In DNA form, the CDR3 reads TGTGCCAGCAGCCTCAGCGGGGGGTCTACCGGGGAGCTGTTTTTT. As protein: CASSLSGGSTGELFF.

This clone occurred once. The V call is TRBV11-2, the J call TRBJ2-2; TRBD2 matches at 8 bases. The germline gives CDR1 SGHAT, CDR2 FQNNGV. This CDR3 has 17 amino acids. Germline trimming cut 5 bases from V and 0 bases from J; bases unmatched to any gene: 8. DNA of the CDR3: TGTGCCAGCAGCCCAGATAGCGGGGCTGCGAACACCGGGGAGCTGTTTTTT. Amino acid sequence: CASSPDSGAANTGELFF.

The CDR3 DNA reads TGTGCCAGCTCACCGACAGTGCTAAATGGCAAAAACATTCAGTACTTC. Protein sequence: CASSPTVLNGKNIQYF. The V call is TRBV18, the J call TRBJ2-4; the D gene is possibly TRBD1 (5 bases). V dropped 3 bases and J dropped 3 bases, with 15 bases sitting between them. Germline-derived CDR1 and CDR2 are KGHSH and LQKENI. The CDR3 runs 16 residues.

This clone was picked up one time. This chain uses TRBV27 with TRBJ2-1; 13 bases fit TRBD2. V lost 1 base and J lost 12; bases outside the gene matches: 9. The CDR3 has 16 amino acids. Germline loops: CDR1 MNHEY, CDR2 SMNVEV (reference sequence). The CDR3, as DNA: TGTGCCAGCAGTTTATACCCAACTAGCGGGGGGGTCCCGCAGTTCTTC. The encoded protein is CASSLYPTSGGVPQFF.

The gene calls are TRBV16 and TRBJ1-5; perhaps TRBD1 as D (5 bases). Per the germline V gene, CDR1 is KGHSY and CDR2 is FQNENV. The CDR3 totals 14 residues. The germline V and J ends were trimmed by 2 bases and 2 bases, with 7 bases remaining between them. The CDR3 DNA follows: TGTGCCAGCAGCCAAAGGGGTGGCAATCAGCCCCAGCATTTT. Translation gives CASSQRGGNQPQHF.

V is TRBV5-6 and J is TRBJ2-5; 9 nucleotides agree with TRBD2. After removal of 1 base from V and 4 bases from J, the junction contained 14 bases not matched to a gene. Germline CDR1 and CDR2: SGHDT and YYEEEE. This CDR3 contains 18 residues. CDR3: CASSLFSRGGSSGETQYF. As DNA, the CDR3 is TGTGCCAGCAGCTTGTTCTCGCGGGGGGGCTCAAGCGGAGAGACCCAGTACTTC.

The chain employs TRBV4-3 and TRBJ1-2; D not resolved. Per germline, CDR1 LGHNA and CDR2 YSLEER. Between the trimmed V and J ends, which lost 0 bases and 0 bases, there was a span of 8 bases. This CDR3 contains 15 residues. CDR3 amino acids: CASSQDLTANYGYTF. The CDR3 bases are TGCGCCAGCAGCCAAGATCTTACGGCTAACTATGGCTACACCTTC.

The genes are TRBV6-5 and TRBJ2-7, with TRBD2 identical over 12 bases. The germline CDR1 and CDR2 sequences are MNHEY and SVGAGI. Germline trimming cut 7 bases from V and 6 bases from J; bases unmatched to any gene: 10. CDR3 length equals 15 residues. The CDR3, as DNA: TGTGCCAGCACCTCCTCTAGCGGGGGGGCCGGCGAGCAGTACTTC. Translated, it gives CASTSSSGGAGEQYF.

This clone has ten or more counts. The CDR3 DNA sequence: TGTGCCAGCAGCGTGGGACAGAAGGAGACCCAGTACTTC. Its protein is CASSVGQKETQYF. The chain combines TRBV11-3 with TRBJ2-5, with TRBD1 matching over 7 bases. Germline trimming cut 5 bases from V and 5 bases from J; bases unmatched to any gene: 5. The CDR3 contains 13 residues. From germline, CDR1 is SGHNT and CDR2 YENEEA.

The V gene is TRBV6-4, the J gene TRBJ1-1; D call uncertain. V lost 4 bases, J lost 3 bases, and 9 bases lay in between. From germline, CDR1 is MRHNA and CDR2 SNTAGT. CDR3 length: 13 amino acids. CDR3 nucleotide sequence: TGTGCCAGCAGTGCCCACGGGGACACTGAAGCTTTCTTT. It yields the protein CASSAHGDTEAFF.

The V and J genes are TRBV11-3 and TRBJ2-2; TRBD1 matches at 12 bases. The J segment lost 3 bases and the V segment lost 4 bases, leaving 12 bases of the junction unmatched. Per the germline V gene, CDR1 is SGHNT and CDR2 is YENEEA. The CDR3 length is 19 residues. The CDR3 region is CASSSLRGQGALDTGELFF. In DNA, the CDR3 is TGTGCCAGCAGCTCCCTCCGGGGACAGGGGGCCCTGGACACCGGGGAGCTGTTTTTT.

This clone was counted between two and nine times. V and J are TRBV3-1 (or the pseudogene TRBV3-2) and TRBJ1-6; D not resolved. Deletions cut 1 base from V and 9 bases from J, with 10 bases between. Germline-derived CDR1 and CDR2 are LGHDT and YNNKEL (reference sequence). CDR3 length: 14 residues. CDR3 region: CASSQGDNGSPLHF. The DNA of the CDR3 is TGTGCCAGCAGCCAAGGTGACAACGGTTCACCCCTCCACTTT.

This clone has just a few counts. The rearrangement joins TRBV27 to TRBJ2-3, with 9 bases matching TRBD2. V lost 1 base, J lost 3 bases, and 8 bases stayed unmatched. The germline V gene has CDR1 MNHEY and CDR2 SMNVEV (reference sequence). The CDR3 is 17 residues long. The CDR3 bases are TGTGCCAGCAGTTTATATCGAGCGGGGGGCCAGACAGATACGCAGTATTTT. This translates into CASSLYRAGGQTDTQYF.

The V and J genes are TRBV5-4 and TRBJ2-5; a possible D gene is TRBD2 (5 bases). The CDR3 runs to 15 residues. Germline V gene sequence: CDR1 SGHNT, CDR2 YYREEE (reference sequence). V gave up 4 bases and J gave up 2 bases, with 15 bases separating them. The CDR3: CASSPTIGTQETQYF. The CDR3 nucleotides read TGTGCCAGCAGCCCGACTATCGGTACTCAAGAGACCCAGTACTTC.

The V gene is TRBV11-2, the J gene TRBJ2-6; D might be TRBD2 (6 bases). The length of the CDR3 is 15 residues. Per the germline V gene, CDR1 is SGHAT and CDR2 is FQNNGV. The V gene lost 0 bases and the J gene lost 3 bases, with 6 bases spanning the gap. CDR3 in DNA: TGTGCCAGCAGCTTAGAGGGGGGTGGGGCCAACGTCCTGACTTTC. It encodes CASSLEGGGANVLTF.

DNA of the CDR3: TGTGCCAGCAGAACGCCGCGGACAGGGACGTATGGCTACACCTTC. As protein: CASRTPRTGTYGYTF. The rearrangement uses TRBV2 and TRBJ1-2, with 8 nucleotides matching TRBD1. Germline loops: CDR1 SNHLY, CDR2 FYNNEI. CDR3 length: 15 residues. V lost 6 bases, J lost 5 bases, and 11 bases stayed unmatched.

The chain uses TRBV6-9 and TRBJ1-5, with 7 bases aligning to TRBD1. Germline values: CDR1 MNHGY, CDR2 SVAAGI. CDR3 length: 16 residues. J was trimmed by 2 bases and V by 4 bases; bases with no gene match: 8. The CDR3 spells CASSLTGMLGNQPQHF. The CDR3 region has the DNA TGTGCCAGCAGTTTGACAGGGATGTTGGGCAATCAGCCCCAGCATTTT.

V gene TRBV20-1 combines with J gene TRBJ2-7; 8 bases align to TRBD1. Germline V gives CDR1 DFQATT, CDR2 SNEGSKA (reference sequence). This CDR3 region has 14 residues. V shed 3 bases and J 3 bases; nucleotides not matched to a gene: 7. Here the CDR3 reads CSASPGTGRYEQYF. The DNA for the CDR3 is TGCAGTGCTAGTCCCGGGACAGGCCGCTACGAGCAGTACTTC.

V is TRBV10-3 and J is TRBJ1-5, with 8 nucleotides matching TRBD1. The CDR3 runs to 13 residues. CDR1 and CDR2 (germline): ENHRY, SYGVKD. The V segment lost 6 bases and the J segment 10 bases; nucleotides outside the gene matches: 8. The CDR3 reads CAISAGGWGPQHF. DNA of the CDR3: TGTGCCATCAGCGCAGGGGGCTGGGGACCCCAGCATTTT.

The rearrangement links TRBV6-5 to TRBJ1-4, with D maybe TRBD1 (6 bases). The V end was cut by 2 bases, the J end by 4 bases, with 8 bases between. This CDR3 spans 14 amino acids. The germline gives CDR1 MNHEY, CDR2 SVGAGI. CDR3 nucleotide sequence: TGTGCCAGCAGTTACGGACAGTTTAATGAAAAACTGTTTTTT. Residues: CASSYGQFNEKLFF.

The rearrangement joins TRBV11-2 to TRBJ2-3; maybe TRBD1 (6 bases). Germline CDR1 is SGHAT and CDR2 is FQNNGV. The V end lost 5 bases, the J end lost 5 bases, and 17 bases lay between the germline ends. CDR3 length equals 15 residues. In DNA, the CDR3 is TGTGCCAGCAGCCTCGGCAGGGGTATTGGAGATACGCAGTATTTT. This codes for CASSLGRGIGDTQYF.

This clone has a handful of counts. This chain links TRBV9 with TRBJ2-3, with TRBD2 matching 11 bases. This CDR3 is built from 18 residues. Germline CDR1 and CDR2: SGDLS and YYNGEE. The ends lost 0 bases at V and 0 bases at J; junction bases unmatched: 6. CDR3 in amino acids: CASSVGRGTSGSTDTQYF. The CDR3 nucleotides read TGTGCCAGCAGCGTAGGGAGGGGGACTAGCGGTAGCACAGATACGCAGTATTTT.